The 5 T cell receptor beta chains below all came from one sample that was sequenced in a study of blood T cell repertoires in COVID-19. Using immunoSEQ multiplex PCR, the repertoire was profiled, and TCRdb retains in-frame clones only, with some absent. The data contain some 120,000 clones, less than 90% of them singletons. Sequenced: peripheral blood. These receptors came from a young woman who had recovered from COVID-19.

The DNA for the CDR3 is TGTGCCAGCAGCGACTACCAAGAGACCCAGTACTTC. Protein sequence: CASSDYQETQYF. V is TRBV7-9 and J is TRBJ2-5; D uncertain. From germline, CDR1 is SEHNR and CDR2 FQNEAQ (reference sequence). V shed 5 bases and J shed 0 bases, with 4 bases lying between them. The CDR3 is 12 amino acids.

V and J are TRBV9 and TRBJ2-6; the D gene is possibly TRBD1 (6 bases). CDR3 length: 16 residues. The V gene's germline CDR1 is SGDLS and CDR2 YYNGEE. V was clipped by 3 bases and J by 4 bases, with 14 bases between them. CDR3 nucleotide sequence: TGTGCCAGCAGCGCACAGGGATCCGCGGGGGCCAACGTCCTGACTTTC. Translated, it gives CASSAQGSAGANVLTF.

The chain links TRBV9 to TRBJ2-2, with D possibly being TRBD1 (6 bases). Trimming took off 5 bases at V and 4 bases at J, with 9 bases between the two ends. Germline V gene data show CDR1 as SGDLS and CDR2 as YYNGEE. The CDR3 runs 13 residues. The CDR3 sequence: CASRQGGTGELFF. Here the CDR3 DNA reads TGTGCCAGCAGACAAGGGGGCACCGGGGAGCTGTTTTTT.

The chain combines TRBV11-1 with TRBJ2-2, with 13 bases matching TRBD2. There are 16 residues in the CDR3. With 5 bases clipped from V and 4 bases from J, the junction kept 4 bases outside the gene matches. The V gene's germline CDR1 is SGHAT and CDR2 FQDESV (reference sequence). DNA of the CDR3: TGTGCCAGCAGCGAGGGACTAGCGGGAATCACCGGGGAGCTGTTTTTT. Protein sequence: CASSEGLAGITGELFF.

The rearrangement uses TRBV10-1 and TRBJ2-1; a weak D match, TRBD1 (5 bases). This CDR3 spans 15 amino acids. The V gene lost 4 bases and the J gene lost 12 bases, with 22 bases spanning the gap. Germline values: CDR1 WNHNN, CDR2 SYGVQD (reference sequence). The CDR3 reads CASSGDLGPSGRQFF. CDR3 nucleotide sequence: TGCGCCAGCAGTGGCGACTTGGGGCCATCCGGACGGCAGTTCTTC.